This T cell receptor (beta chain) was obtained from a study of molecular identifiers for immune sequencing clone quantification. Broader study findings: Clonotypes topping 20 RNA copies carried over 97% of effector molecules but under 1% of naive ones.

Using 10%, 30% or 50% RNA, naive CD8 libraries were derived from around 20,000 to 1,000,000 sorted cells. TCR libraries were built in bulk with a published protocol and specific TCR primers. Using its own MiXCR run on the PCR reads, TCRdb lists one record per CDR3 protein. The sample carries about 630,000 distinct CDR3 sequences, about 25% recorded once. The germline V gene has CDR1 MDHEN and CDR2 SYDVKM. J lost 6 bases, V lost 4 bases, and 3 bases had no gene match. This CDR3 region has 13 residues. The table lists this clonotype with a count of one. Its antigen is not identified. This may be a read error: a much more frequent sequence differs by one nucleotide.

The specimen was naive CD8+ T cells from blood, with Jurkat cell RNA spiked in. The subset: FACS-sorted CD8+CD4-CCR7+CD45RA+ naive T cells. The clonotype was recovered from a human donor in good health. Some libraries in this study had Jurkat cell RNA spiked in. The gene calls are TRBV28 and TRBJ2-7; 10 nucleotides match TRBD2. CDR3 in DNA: TGTGCCAGCAGTTATGGACTAGCGGCCGAGCAGTACTTC. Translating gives CASSYGLAAEQYF.